This TCR beta chain is from a study of blood T cell repertoires in COVID-19. Profiling relied on immunoSEQ multiplex PCR, and the TCRdb table lists in-frame clones only, not all of them. This table holds approximately 260,000 clones, about four fifths found once. The CDR3 is 12 residues long. Germline CDR1 is LNHDA and CDR2 is SQIVND (reference sequence). Between the trimmed V and J ends, which lost 5 bases and 3 bases, there was a span of 8 bases. Sequences were obtained from PBMCs or T cells enriched from blood (not recorded which). The TCR originated in a man between 45 and 60 years old who had recovered from COVID-19. The chain links TRBV19 to TRBJ2-7; perhaps TRBD2 as D (5 bases). The DNA of the CDR3 is TGTGCCAGTAGTGTACGGGACTACGAGCAGTACTTC. This encodes CASSVRDYEQYF. The full variable domain, with the rest looked up from reference TRBV19 and TRBJ2-7, is DGGITQSPKYLFRKEGQNVTLSCEQNLNHDAMYWYRQDPGQGLRLIYYSQIVNDFQKGDIAEGYSVSREKKESFPLTVTSAQKNPTAFYLCASSVRDYEQYFGPGTRLTVT.